The next 14 T cell receptor beta chains were all read from a single sample in a study of technical replicates of blood from a handful of donors. Here immunoSEQ multiplex PCR was the method, and the copy in TCRdb shows in-frame clones only, minus some. The table includes some 80,000 clones, around 94% detected once. The sequencing sample was made of T cells isolated from PBMCs. These receptor sequences come from a human donor in good health.

The chain combines TRBV9 with TRBJ2-3; D uncertain. The V gene lost 0 bases and the J gene lost 2 bases, with 10 bases spanning the gap. The CDR3 is 15 amino acids. The germline V gene has CDR1 SGDLS and CDR2 YYNGEE. The CDR3 loop reads CASSVVGGNTDTQYF. The CDR3 bases are TGTGCCAGCAGCGTAGTTGGCGGAAACACAGATACGCAGTATTTT.

V usage is TRBV19 and J usage is TRBJ2-7; D possibly corresponds to TRBD2 (6 bases). The CDR3 covers 12 residues. Germline assignment: CDR1 LNHDA and CDR2 SQIVND (reference sequence). V lost 6 bases and J lost 6, with 12 bases in between. The DNA for the CDR3 is TGTGCCAGTAGGCGGGGACTGGGCGAGCAGTACTTC. This encodes CASRRGLGEQYF.

V gene TRBV7-9 combines with J gene TRBJ1-1, with TRBD1 identical over 7 bases. Germline V gene data show CDR1 as SEHNR and CDR2 as FQNEAQ (reference sequence). With 5 bases clipped from V and 5 bases from J, the junction kept 14 bases outside the gene matches. The CDR3 is made up of 16 amino acids. CDR3 region: CASSPRATGDGTEAFF. CDR3 coding DNA: TGTGCCAGCAGCCCCCGAGCCACAGGGGATGGGACTGAAGCTTTCTTT.

This clone has only one observation. The chain recombines TRBV7-8 with TRBJ2-3; perhaps TRBD1 as D (6 bases). The CDR3 totals 17 residues. Germline CDR1 reads SGHVS; CDR2 reads FQNEAQ. Between the trimmed V and J ends, which lost 2 bases and 2 bases, there was a span of 17 bases. CDR3 DNA sequence: TGTGCCAGCAGCTTAATTTCAGGGGTTTATACCACAGATACGCAGTATTTT. Its translation: CASSLISGVYTTDTQYF.

The chain recombines TRBV4-2 with TRBJ2-6, with 8 bases that match TRBD1. V was pared by 2 bases and J by 0 bases, with 6 bases of the junction left unmatched. The CDR3 is 18 residues long. Germline CDR1 and CDR2: LGHNA and YNFKEQ. The CDR3 sequence is CASSQLGQVSSGANVLTF. The CDR3 coding sequence is TGTGCCAGCAGCCAACTGGGACAGGTTAGCTCTGGGGCCAACGTCCTGACTTTC.

The J gene is TRBJ1-2, the V gene TRBV5-6; 7 bases match TRBD1. J lost 0 bases, V lost 5 bases, and 4 bases had no gene match. The CDR3 has 14 residues. Germline values: CDR1 SGHDT, CDR2 YYEEEE. The CDR3 sequence is CASRLQGSNYGYTF. The DNA for the CDR3 is TGTGCCAGCAGGCTACAGGGGTCTAACTATGGCTACACCTTC. The variable domain in full, with the rest retrieved from reference TRBV5-6 and TRBJ1-2, is DAGVTQSPTHLIKTRGQQVTLRCSPKSGHDTVSWYQQALGQGPQFIFQYYEEEERQRGNFPDRFSGHQFPNYSSELNVNALLLGDSALYLCASRLQGSNYGYTFGSGTRLTVV.

The chain recombines TRBV9 with TRBJ1-1, with D perhaps TRBD1 (5 bases). Germline CDR1 reads SGDLS; CDR2 reads YYNGEE. There are 13 residues in the CDR3. V lost 2 bases and J 0 bases, leaving 5 bases between the germline ends. As DNA, the CDR3 is TGTGCCAGCAGCGTGACAGTGAACACTGAAGCTTTCTTT. This sequence encodes CASSVTVNTEAFF.

The rearrangement uses TRBV19 and TRBJ2-1; TRBD2 is a possible D gene (6 bases). Germline CDR1 LNHDA, CDR2 SQIVND (reference sequence). Trimming took 6 bases from V and 5 from J, leaving 23 bases between them. The CDR3 contains 17 residues. CDR3 region: CASRSTFGGLRNNEQFF. The CDR3, as DNA: TGTGCCAGTAGGAGTACCTTCGGGGGATTAAGGAACAATGAGCAGTTCTTC.

This clone appeared once. J is TRBJ1-1 and V is TRBV5-6, with D uncertain. V lost 4 bases and J 2 bases, leaving 18 bases between the germline ends. The CDR3 length is 16 residues. Germline V lookup: CDR1 SGHDT, CDR2 YYEEEE. Here the CDR3 reads CASSPSALRLNTEAFF. Written as DNA, the CDR3 is TGTGCCAGCAGCCCTTCAGCGCTACGGCTTAACACTGAAGCTTTCTTT.

The genes are TRBV27 and TRBJ2-3; tentative D call: TRBD1 (5 bases). This CDR3 region has 14 residues. Per the germline V gene, CDR1 is MNHEY and CDR2 is SMNVEV (reference sequence). V lost 3 bases and J lost 6, with 13 bases in between. The CDR3 region is CASSFLGVEDTQYF. For the CDR3, the DNA is TGTGCCAGCAGTTTTCTAGGGGTGGAGGATACGCAGTATTTT.

This chain joins TRBV28 and TRBJ1-5; D is ambiguous. This CDR3 is 13 amino acids long. The germline V and J ends were trimmed by 5 bases and 3 bases, with 8 bases remaining between them. Germline V lookup: CDR1 MDHEN, CDR2 SYDVKM. In DNA form, the CDR3 reads TGTGCCAGCAGTACGAGAGCCAATCAGCCCCAGCATTTT. Protein sequence: CASSTRANQPQHF.

This chain uses TRBV19 with TRBJ1-1; unclear D gene. The CDR3 spans 14 residues. V lost 5 bases and J 7 bases, leaving 17 bases between the germline ends. CDR1 is LNHDA and CDR2 is SQIVND in the germline V gene (reference sequence). This chain's CDR3 is CASSPTAGVGEAFF. Here the CDR3 DNA reads TGTGCCAGTAGTCCAACGGCGGGTGTGGGTGAAGCTTTCTTT. The full variable domain, completed using reference TRBV19 and TRBJ1-1, is DGGITQSPKYLFRKEGQNVTLSCEQNLNHDAMYWYRQDPGQGLRLIYYSQIVNDFQKGDIAEGYSVSREKKESFPLTVTSAQKNPTAFYLCASSPTAGVGEAFFGQGTRLTVV.

In its sample, this clone was seen a few times. The genes are TRBV2 and TRBJ1-1, with D possibly TRBD1 on 5 matching bases. In germline, CDR1 is SNHLY, CDR2 FYNNEI. V was clipped by 2 bases and J by 4 bases, with 11 bases between them. The CDR3 contains 14 residues. CDR3 DNA: TGTGCCAGCAGTGAACGGGGGGGACGCACTGAAGCTTTCTTT. Its translation: CASSERGGRTEAFF.

V usage is TRBV13 and J usage is TRBJ2-7; TRBD2 matches at 7 bases. CDR1 and CDR2 (germline): PRHDT, FYEKMQ (reference sequence). Trimming removed 8 bases from V and 7 bases from J; junction bases left unmatched: 8. The CDR3 length is 12 residues. For the CDR3, the DNA is TGTGCCAGCGGTGGGGGAGGGAGTGAGCAGTACTTC. Translation: CASGGGGSEQYF. Combining the CDR3 with reference TRBV13 and TRBJ2-7 gives the whole variable domain AAGVIQSPRHLIKEKRETATLKCYPIPRHDTVYWYQQGPGQDPQFLISFYEKMQSDKGSIPDRFSAQQFSDYHSELNMSSLELGDSALYFCASGGGGSEQYFGPGTRLTVT.